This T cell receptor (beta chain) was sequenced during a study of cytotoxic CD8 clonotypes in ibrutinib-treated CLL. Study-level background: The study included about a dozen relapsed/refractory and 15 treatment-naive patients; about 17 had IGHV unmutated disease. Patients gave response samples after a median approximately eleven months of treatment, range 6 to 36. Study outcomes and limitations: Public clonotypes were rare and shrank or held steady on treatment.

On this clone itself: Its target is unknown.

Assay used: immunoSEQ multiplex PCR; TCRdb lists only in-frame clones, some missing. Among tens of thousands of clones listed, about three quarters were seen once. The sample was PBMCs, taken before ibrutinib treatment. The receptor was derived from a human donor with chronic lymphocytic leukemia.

The CDR3 DNA reads TGTGCCACCGGGACAGGGGCTGGGGCCAACGTCCTGACTTTC. Translated: CATGTGAGANVLTF. The chain has TRBV30 and TRBJ2-6, with 10 bases that match TRBD1. The CDR3 runs to 14 residues. Germline CDR1 reads GTSNPN; CDR2 reads SVGIG (reference sequence). V was clipped by 8 bases and J by 2 bases; unmatched bases: 3.